The sample holds a few counts of the clone carrying this T cell receptor (beta chain). Its matching antigen is unknown. Germline CDR1 and CDR2: SGHDT and YYEEEE. V trimming: 2 bases; J trimming: 0 bases; junction bases outside the gene matches: 4. The CDR3 is 18 residues long. The record originates from a study of T-cell reconstitution after alpha-beta-depleted transplantation in children. The TCRbeta library was prepared with unique molecular identifiers. A single record per CDR3 protein comes from TCRdb applying MiXCR to the PCR reads. The sample has some 300,000 distinct CDR3 sequences, roughly 8.2% seen once. Study observations and caveats: Counts and diversity of T cells one year after transplant came mostly from newly produced T cells. Reportedly, only several hundred clones from non-depleted graft cells drove alpha-beta T-cell counts at about two months. At day 60, the high TCRbeta diversity found in some patients originated from recipient T cells and thymic progenitors that had survived.

The V gene is TRBV5-6, the J gene TRBJ2-1, with 14 nucleotides matching TRBD2. The sequencing here drew on peripheral blood, taken 360 days after TCRalphabeta/CD19-depleted stem cell transplant. The TCR comes from a female patient between 2 and 15 years old who had a stem cell transplant for Fanconi anemia, so the T cells may come from the graft donor. The CDR3 sequence: CASSFRLAGGYSYNEQFF. CDR3 in DNA: TGTGCCAGCAGCTTCCGACTAGCGGGGGGGTACTCCTACAATGAGCAGTTCTTC.